The rows below give T cell receptor beta chains drawn from one sample of a study of CD8 T cells in ankylosing spondylitis. TCRdb re-derived calls from the 5' RACE reads in MiXCR, one entry per CDR3 protein. The sample records 130,000 or so distinct CDR3 sequences, approximately 17% being singletons. The sample comprised blood, either unsorted or a sorted T cell fraction (not recorded which). Every receptor here comes from a male donor with ankylosing spondylitis. The CDR3 runs from the conserved cysteine through the conserved F or W. Each record gives: V gene, J gene, D gene, clone size, CDR3 protein, CDR3 DNA. D genes are given only for firm matches. Expanded clones are given a class, and other clones once, few, many or no size at all.

TRBV11-3	TRBJ2-3	TRBD2	few	CASSLWTSVGTDTQYF	TGTGCCAGCAGCTTGTGGACTAGCGTGGGCACAGATACGCAGTATTTT
TRBV5-5	TRBJ1-1	.	.	CASSLDEGLTEAFF	TGTGCCAGCAGCTTGGATGAGGGGTTGACTGAAGCTTTCTTT
TRBV7-6	TRBJ2-7	.	.	CASSPRTGTESYEQYF	TGTGCCAGCAGCCCGCGAACCGGGACGGAATCCTACGAGCAGTACTTC
TRBV12-3/TRBV12-4	TRBJ2-1	.	few	CASSVRTDYNEQFF	TGTGCCAGCAGTGTTAGGACAGATTACAATGAGCAGTTCTTC
TRBV27	TRBJ2-1	TRBD1	.	CASMTGGTEQFF	TGTGCCAGCATGACAGGGGGCACTGAGCAGTTCTTC
TRBV7-9	TRBJ2-7	.	many	CASSQRGWEQYF	TGTGCCAGCAGCCAAAGAGGCTGGGAGCAGTACTTC
TRBV4-1	TRBJ2-2	.	few	CASSQAVEWNTGELFF	TGCGCCAGCAGCCAAGCGGTGGAGTGGAACACCGGGGAGCTGTTTTTT
TRBV4-1	TRBJ2-2	TRBD2	many	CASSRPGRENTGELFF	TGCGCCAGCAGCCGCCCCGGGAGGGAGAACACCGGGGAGCTGTTTTTT
TRBV27	TRBJ1-5	TRBD1	.	CASSQDRGGNQPQHF	TGTGCCAGCAGCCAAGACAGGGGAGGGAATCAGCCCCAGCATTTT
TRBV27	TRBJ2-3	TRBD2	.	CASSAPGQLAGVSVDTQYF	TGTGCCAGCAGTGCCCCGGGACAGCTAGCGGGAGTTTCCGTAGATACGCAGTATTTT
TRBV27	TRBJ2-7	TRBD2	few	CASSSGTGRNEQYF	TGTGCCAGCAGTAGCGGGACTGGAAGAAACGAGCAGTACTTC
TRBV6-6	TRBJ2-7	TRBD2	.	CASSYSTGRPYEQYF	TGTGCCAGCAGTTACTCTACCGGGAGGCCTTACGAGCAGTACTTC
TRBV14	TRBJ2-2	.	.	CASSQVYYRAGELFF	TGTGCCAGCAGCCAAGTCTACTACAGGGCCGGGGAGCTGTTTTTT
TRBV29-1	TRBJ2-1	TRBD2	many	CSVEDLAGARNEQFF	TGCAGCGTTGAAGATTTAGCGGGGGCGCGGAATGAGCAGTTCTTC
TRBV12-5	TRBJ2-1	TRBD2	.	CASGLAIAGASGQFF	TGTGCTAGTGGTTTGGCAATAGCGGGAGCCTCCGGGCAGTTCTTC
TRBV6-1	TRBJ2-1	.	.	CASSEAGGNYYNEQFF	TGTGCCAGCAGTGAAGCGGGCGGGAATTACTACAATGAGCAGTTCTTC
TRBV2	TRBJ1-2	TRBD1	.	CASRFADRGYGYTF	TGTGCCAGCAGGTTCGCGGACAGGGGCTATGGCTACACCTTC
TRBV6-5	TRBJ2-2	.	.	CASSYSQGPGELFF	TGTGCCAGCAGTTACTCACAGGGTCCCGGGGAGCTGTTTTTT
TRBV21-1	TRBJ2-1	.	.	CASSNPLGEQFF	TGTGCCAGCAGCAATCCACTGGGTGAGCAGTTCTTC
TRBV27	TRBJ2-7	.	few	CASSYDSSGYEQYF	TGTGCCAGCAGTTACGACAGCTCGGGCTACGAGCAGTACTTC
TRBV29-1	TRBJ2-5	TRBD1	.	CSVEDPGQGGKETQYF	TGCAGCGTTGAAGACCCCGGACAGGGTGGGAAAGAGACCCAGTACTTC
TRBV4-2	TRBJ2-3	.	few	CASSQASHITDTQYF	TGTGCCAGCAGCCAAGCTAGCCACATAACAGATACGCAGTATTTT
TRBV5-1	TRBJ1-1	TRBD1	.	CASSLAGTGYNTEAFF	TGCGCCAGCAGCTTGGCCGGGACAGGTTATAACACTGAAGCTTTCTTT